This is a list of T cell receptor beta chains from one sample in a study of PD-L1 blockade in urothelial cancer. Some clones are missing from TCRdb's copy, which holds only in-frame ones; the method was immunoSEQ multiplex PCR. This table holds 100,000 to 150,000 clones, about 84% found once. This material consisted of PBMCs, taken around atezolizumab (anti-PD-L1) treatment. The receptor set was obtained from a man in his forties or fifties with urothelial cancer. Both conserved end residues are part of each CDR3. The listing skips clone size in some rows; elsewhere it reads once, few, many or a size class.

J: TRBJ2-3
length: 18
size: .
V: TRBV7-3
CDR3: CASSLTGRTSGNTDTQYF

J: TRBJ1-2
length: 14
size: .
V: TRBV18
CDR3: CASSPVTVNYGYTF

J: TRBJ2-1
length: 12
size: .
V: TRBV5-1
CDR3: CASSMVEFEQFF

J: TRBJ1-5
length: 16
size: .
V: TRBV28
CDR3: CASSSSLDRMNQPQHF

J: TRBJ2-3
length: 14
size: .
V: TRBV2
CDR3: CLFRGDYRSDTQYF

J: TRBJ1-2
length: 15
size: .
V: TRBV15
CDR3: CATSRDVGVGYGYTF

J: TRBJ1-2
length: 12
size: .
V: TRBV7-9
CDR3: CASSLDRVGYTF

J: TRBJ1-1
length: 15
size: once
V: TRBV5-1
CDR3: CASKLQGSLNTEAFF

J: TRBJ1-4
length: 15
size: .
V: TRBV7-6
CDR3: CASSLGGGSNEKLFF

J: TRBJ2-1
length: 12
size: .
V: TRBV14
CDR3: CASSQVRSEQFF

J: TRBJ2-7
length: 13
size: .
V: TRBV5-1
CDR3: CASSFGDRDEQYF

J: TRBJ2-3
length: 14
size: once
V: TRBV7-2
CDR3: CASSWMDRGDTQYF

J: TRBJ2-4
length: 14
size: .
V: TRBV4-2
CDR3: CASSQRSTRNIQYF

J: TRBJ1-1
length: 15
size: .
V: TRBV19
CDR3: CASKVPAPRGTEAFF

J: TRBJ2-7
length: 15
size: once
V: TRBV7-3
CDR3: CASSSDSGGYAEQYF

J: TRBJ1-1
length: 14
size: .
V: TRBV29-1
CDR3: CSVNFRDRGTEAFF

J: TRBJ1-2
length: 14
size: .
V: TRBV6-6
CDR3: CASSRDRIRYGYTF

J: TRBJ2-1
length: 15
size: .
V: TRBV30
CDR3: CAWAGTSGNWNEQFF

J: TRBJ2-4
length: 16
size: .
V: TRBV11-2
CDR3: CASSSDRGRTKNIQYF

J: TRBJ2-7
length: 16
size: once
V: TRBV30
CDR3: CAWSGWVGTGGSEQYF

J: TRBJ2-1
length: 15
size: .
V: TRBV30
CDR3: CAWSKMGDFDNEQFF

J: TRBJ1-6
length: 16
size: .
V: TRBV2
CDR3: CASSSTGGATNSPLHF

J: TRBJ2-7
length: 14
size: .
V: TRBV19
CDR3: CASSPWTKHYEQYF

J: TRBJ2-7
length: 15
size: .
V: TRBV7-2
CDR3: CASSGQTSGRDRQYF

J: TRBJ2-7
length: 13
size: .
V: TRBV28
CDR3: CASSSGGSYEQYF

J: TRBJ2-1
length: 13
size: .
V: TRBV10-3
CDR3: CAIRGLAKNEQFF

J: TRBJ1-5
length: 15
size: .
V: TRBV2
CDR3: CASSDRQGDRQPQHF

J: TRBJ1-6
length: 14
size: .
V: TRBV2
CDR3: CASSERTGGSPLHF

J: TRBJ2-7
length: 15
size: .
V: TRBV6-1
CDR3: CASSLLAGELGEQYF

J: TRBJ2-7
length: 15
size: .
V: TRBV9
CDR3: CASSALDRSSYEQYF

J: TRBJ1-5
length: 14
size: .
V: TRBV18
CDR3: CASSAGGDSQPQHF

J: TRBJ2-2
length: 17
size: .
V: TRBV4-1
CDR3: CASSRTLAGGVTGELFF

J: TRBJ2-1
length: 13
size: .
V: TRBV6-1
CDR3: CASSEQGRGEQFF

J: TRBJ1-6
length: 18
size: .
V: TRBV7-9
CDR3: CASSLADVRIGRVSPLHF

J: TRBJ1-5
length: 13
size: .
V: TRBV7-9
CDR3: CASSTGGGQPQHF

J: TRBJ1-3
length: 15
size: .
V: TRBV30
CDR3: CAWSGGLSSGNTIYF

J: TRBJ2-7
length: 13
size: .
V: TRBV5-6
CDR3: CASSKTVSYEQYF

J: TRBJ1-2
length: 12
size: .
V: TRBV7-9
CDR3: CASSRGGYGYTF

J: TRBJ2-3
length: 17
size: .
V: TRBV5-4
CDR3: CASSAELASTSTDTQYF

J: TRBJ1-2
length: 15
size: .
V: TRBV4-1
CDR3: CASSQGQEQNYGYTF

J: TRBJ1-2
length: 13
size: many
V: TRBV4-1
CDR3: CASSQGDNKGYTF